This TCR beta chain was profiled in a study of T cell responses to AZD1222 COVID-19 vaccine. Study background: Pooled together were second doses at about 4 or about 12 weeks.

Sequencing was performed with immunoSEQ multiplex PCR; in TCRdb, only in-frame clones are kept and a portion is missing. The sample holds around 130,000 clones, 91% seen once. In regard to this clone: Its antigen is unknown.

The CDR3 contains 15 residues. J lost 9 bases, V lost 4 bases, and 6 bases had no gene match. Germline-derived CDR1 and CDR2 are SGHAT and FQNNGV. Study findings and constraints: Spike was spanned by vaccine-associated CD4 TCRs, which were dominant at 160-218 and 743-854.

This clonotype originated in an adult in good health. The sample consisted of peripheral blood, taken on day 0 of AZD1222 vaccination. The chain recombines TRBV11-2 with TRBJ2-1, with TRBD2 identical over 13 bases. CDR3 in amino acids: CASSSPTSGRPEQFF. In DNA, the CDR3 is TGTGCCAGCAGCTCCCCGACTAGCGGGAGGCCTGAGCAGTTCTTC.